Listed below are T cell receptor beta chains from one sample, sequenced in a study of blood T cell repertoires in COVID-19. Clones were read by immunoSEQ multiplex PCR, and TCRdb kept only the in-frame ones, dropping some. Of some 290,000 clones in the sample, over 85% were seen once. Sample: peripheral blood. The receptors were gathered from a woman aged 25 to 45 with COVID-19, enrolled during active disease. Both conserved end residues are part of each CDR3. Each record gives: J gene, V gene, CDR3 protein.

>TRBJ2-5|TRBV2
CAGTPGLVQETQYF
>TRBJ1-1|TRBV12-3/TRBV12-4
CASSLSVEAFF
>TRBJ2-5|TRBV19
CASSIVGGGLKTQYF
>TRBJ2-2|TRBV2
CASSLTSGGQRDGELFF
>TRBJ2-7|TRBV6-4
CASRTTGSKQYF
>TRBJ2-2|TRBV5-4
CASSLEVVAGIPTGELFF
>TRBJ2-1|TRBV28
CASRRGNADSKTRPYNEQFF
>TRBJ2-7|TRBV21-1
CASSNQEKTQYEQYF
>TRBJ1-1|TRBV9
CASSLTGKVEAFF
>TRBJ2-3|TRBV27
CASSALAGGRPYTDTQYF
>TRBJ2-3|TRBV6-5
CASSYGRLPTDTQYF
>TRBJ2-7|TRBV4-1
CASSQVGLGLALQYF
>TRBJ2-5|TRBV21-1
CASSFAGESFAETQYF
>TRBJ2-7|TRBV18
CASSPRTGAREQYF
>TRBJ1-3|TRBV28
CASSLYRNTIYF
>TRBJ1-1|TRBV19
CASRLSFEAFF
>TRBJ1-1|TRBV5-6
CASSETGKGTEAFF
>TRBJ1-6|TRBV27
CASSELSVRAPLHF
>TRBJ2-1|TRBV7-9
CASSGILAGEQFF
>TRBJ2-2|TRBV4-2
CASSQVEDTGELFF
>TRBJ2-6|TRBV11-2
CASSLDPQIGSGANVLTF
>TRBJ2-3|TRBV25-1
CASSETGGPTDTQYF
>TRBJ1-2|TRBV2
CASISSGLLQGYTF
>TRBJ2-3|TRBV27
CASPREADTQYF
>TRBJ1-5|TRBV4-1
CASSQQLFTGTGGQPQHF
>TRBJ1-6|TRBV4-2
CASSQVAPRQGRNSPLHF
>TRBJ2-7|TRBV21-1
CASPSRRVPYEQYF
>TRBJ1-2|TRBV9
CASSVGQGAQGYTF
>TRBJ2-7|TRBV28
CASSLLPPGQGRKNEQYF
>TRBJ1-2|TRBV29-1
CSVNPLTRGVGPEGGYTF
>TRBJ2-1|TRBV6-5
CASSSYFNEQFF
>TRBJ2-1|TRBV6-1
CASSEGDRGKEFF
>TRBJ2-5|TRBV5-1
CASSSRQTQETQYF
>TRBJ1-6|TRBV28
CASSGDSYSPLHF
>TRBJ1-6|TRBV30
CAWRGQGGFGYSPLHF
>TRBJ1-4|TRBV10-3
CAISDLGQGHVKLFF
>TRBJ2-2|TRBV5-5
CASSKSGTGGYTGELFF
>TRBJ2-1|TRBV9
CASSVPGQGYNEQFF
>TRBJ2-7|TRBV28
CASSLANHGTEQYF
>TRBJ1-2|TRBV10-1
CASAPGQSYGYTF
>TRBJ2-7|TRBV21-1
CASSRLAGIYEQYF
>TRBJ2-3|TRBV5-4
CASSTAAGGWDTQYF
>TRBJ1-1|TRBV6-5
CASSYDSVNTEAFF
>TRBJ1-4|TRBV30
CAWSRGGQLNEKLFF
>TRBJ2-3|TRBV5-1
CASGGGQGPTDTQYF
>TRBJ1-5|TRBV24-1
CATSAGTGEYQPQHF
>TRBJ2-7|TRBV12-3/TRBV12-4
CASSSGFSYEQYF
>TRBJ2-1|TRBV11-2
CASSFFFRGDNEQFF
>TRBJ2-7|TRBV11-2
CASSLVRAGEQYF
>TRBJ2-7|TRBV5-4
CATTPGQRDYEQYF
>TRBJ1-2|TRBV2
CASSEPAHTTGNVDGYTF
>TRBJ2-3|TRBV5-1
CASSLGGLADSTDTQYF
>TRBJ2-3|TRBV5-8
CASSSSRWPLTTDTQYF
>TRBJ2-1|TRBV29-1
CSVGPLRRGFSYNEQFF